The clone carrying this TCR beta chain showed up just once. The CDR3 contains 16 residues. Unmatched junction bases numbered 7, after V lost 5 bases and J lost 3 bases. From germline, CDR1 is SGHTA and CDR2 FQGNSA. The data were obtained in a study of blood T cell repertoires in COVID-19. Study background: Collection of acute and convalescent COVID-19 samples took place in the United States, Italy and Spain.

Clones were sequenced by immunoSEQ multiplex PCR, and TCRdb holds only the in-frame ones, with some missing. The sample holds under 400,000 clones, about 91% seen once. V usage is TRBV7-2 and J usage is TRBJ2-3, with 11 bases aligning to TRBD2. Sequencing was performed on peripheral blood. The clonotype comes from a woman in her twenties or thirties with COVID-19, enrolled during active disease. The CDR3 sequence is CASSATSGGRTDTQYF. The CDR3, as DNA: TGTGCCAGCAGCGCTACTAGCGGGGGAAGAACAGATACGCAGTATTTT. Full variable domain (outside the CDR3, taken from reference TRBV7-2 and TRBJ2-3): GAGVSQSPSNKVTEKGKDVELRCDPISGHTALYWYRQSLGQGLEFLIYFQGNSAPDKSGLPSDRFSAERTGGSVSTLTIQRTQQEDSAVYLCASSATSGGRTDTQYFGPGTRLTVL.